Below, 21 T cell receptor beta chains from the same sample are listed, as sequenced in a study of blood T cell repertoires in COVID-19. The method was immunoSEQ multiplex PCR; TCRdb's version includes in-frame clones alone and lacks a portion of them. Found here are about 74,000 clones, almost 85% of them singletons; the top ten hold 20% to 25%. Sequencing used peripheral blood. These receptor sequences come from a man aged 45-60 years with acute or convalescent COVID-19.

This clone was seen a few times. DNA of the CDR3: TGTGCTAGTGGTTTTTACGGGAGAGAAGCTTTCTTT. Translation: CASGFYGREAFF. The gene calls are TRBV12-5 and TRBJ1-1; D remains unclear. This CDR3 contains 12 residues. Germline lookup yields CDR1 LGHNT and CDR2 FRNRAP. The V gene lost 3 bases and the J gene lost 8 bases, with 10 bases spanning the gap. Full variable domain (outside the CDR3, taken from reference TRBV12-5 and TRBJ1-1): DARVTQTPRHKVTEMGQEVTMRCQPILGHNTVFWYRQTMMQGLELLAYFRNRAPLDDSGMPKDRFSAEMPDATLATLKIQPSEPRDSAVYFCASGFYGREAFFGQGTRLTVV.

This chain uses TRBV6-1 with TRBJ2-7, with TRBD2 as a possible D gene (5 bases). V lost 4 bases to trimming and J lost 0 bases, with 16 bases between them. The CDR3 length is 16 residues. The germline CDR1 and CDR2 sequences are MNHNS and SASEGT. This CDR3 reads CASSVAGGRGSYEQYF. CDR3 DNA: TGTGCCAGCAGTGTGGCGGGTGGCAGAGGCTCCTACGAGCAGTACTTC.

The CDR3 DNA sequence: TGTGCCAGCAGCTTAGAGCGGGTCGGCTATGGCTACACCTTC. As protein: CASSLERVGYGYTF. The chain combines TRBV11-2 with TRBJ1-2, with D uncertain. The CDR3 runs 14 residues. Germline CDR1 and CDR2: SGHAT and FQNNGV. Between the trimmed V and J ends, which lost 0 bases and 4 bases, there was a span of 9 bases.

V gene TRBV5-6 combines with J gene TRBJ2-3, with TRBD1 matching 11 bases. The CDR3 spans 15 residues. CDR1 SGHDT and CDR2 YYEEEE come from the germline V gene. V lost 2 bases to trimming and J lost 5 bases; unmatched junction nucleotides: 4. DNA of the CDR3: TGTGCCAGCAGCTTCCCGGGACAGGGGGTAGATACGCAGTATTTT. Translation: CASSFPGQGVDTQYF.

This rearrangement joins TRBV4-1 to TRBJ1-4; no reliable D call. From germline, CDR1 is MGHRA and CDR2 YSYEKL. Trimming cost V 0 bases and J 8 bases, with 10 bases left between them. The CDR3 is 14 residues long. CDR3 sequence: CASSQDRGREKLFF. DNA of the CDR3: TGCGCCAGCAGCCAAGATAGAGGGAGGGAAAAACTGTTTTTT.

The chain couples TRBV30 to TRBJ1-2; weak D call: TRBD1 (6 bases). CDR1 is GTSNPN, CDR2 SVGIG, per germline (reference sequence). This CDR3 region has 14 residues. The V end was cut by 7 bases, the J end by 1 base, with 16 bases between. The CDR3, as DNA: TGTGCCTCTTACAGGACAGAACGTAACTATGGCTACACCTTC. It codes for CASYRTERNYGYTF.

This chain uses TRBV20-1 with TRBJ2-2, with D unclear. CDR3 length: 11 residues. CDR1 is DFQATT, CDR2 SNEGSKA, per germline (reference sequence). The germline V and J ends were trimmed by 6 bases and 6 bases, with 8 bases remaining between them. CDR3 coding DNA: TGCAGTGCCACAACAGCCGGGGAGCTGTTTTTT. Encoded protein: CSATTAGELFF.

The chain joins TRBV7-8 to TRBJ2-6, with 8 bases lining up with TRBD1. The CDR3 runs to 19 residues. Looked up from germline, CDR1 is SGHVS and CDR2 is FQNEAQ. The junction had 14 bases not matched to a gene; V was cut back by 5 bases and J by 2 bases. DNA of the CDR3: TGTGCCAGCAGCCCTAGGACAGGGAATAGACTGGCTGGGGCCAACGTCCTGACTTTC. Amino acid sequence: CASSPRTGNRLAGANVLTF.

The chain links TRBV5-6 to TRBJ2-5, with D perhaps matching TRBD2 (7 bases). The CDR3 sequence is 15 residues long. V was cut by 4 bases and J by 2 bases, with 15 bases left in between. Germline CDR1 SGHDT, CDR2 YYEEEE. As DNA, the CDR3 is TGTGCCAGCAGCATGGACCGGGGGGCTCAAGAGACCCAGTACTTC. Its translation is CASSMDRGAQETQYF.

This clone was found once. The chain joins TRBV28 to TRBJ2-7; 8 nucleotides agree with TRBD2. In germline, CDR1 is MDHEN, CDR2 SYDVKM. V gave up 7 bases and J gave up 5 bases; unmatched junction bases: 13. The CDR3 contains 15 residues. The CDR3 region has the DNA TGTGCCAGCACGAGTTTAACGGGGGGGTTTGACGAGCAGTACTTC. It encodes CASTSLTGGFDEQYF.

This clone has only a few counts. This chain links TRBV2 with TRBJ2-1; 8 nucleotides agree with TRBD2. Trimming removed 8 bases from V and 4 bases from J; junction bases left unmatched: 4. The CDR3 contains 13 residues. The germline V gene encodes CDR1 SNHLY and CDR2 FYNNEI. CDR3 sequence (DNA): TGTGCCAGCTGGGCGGGGGGTTACAATGAGCAGTTCTTC. Its translation is CASWAGGYNEQFF.

This chain joins TRBV7-3 and TRBJ2-2, with 7 positions matching TRBD2. From germline, CDR1 is SGHTA and CDR2 FQGTGA. The CDR3 runs 14 residues. Trimming took 4 bases from V and 7 from J; bases not matched to a gene: 6. Here the CDR3 DNA reads TGTGCCAGCAGCTCAACTAGCGCGGACGGGGAGCTGTTTTTT. It specifies CASSSTSADGELFF.

V gene TRBV7-3 combines with J gene TRBJ2-6, with D unresolved. Between the trimmed V and J ends, which lost 0 bases and 0 bases, there was a span of 3 bases. The CDR3 contains 15 residues. Per germline, CDR1 SGHTA and CDR2 FQGTGA. The CDR3 nucleotides are TGTGCCAGCAGCTTAACCCGCTCTGGGGCCAACGTCCTGACTTTC. Residues: CASSLTRSGANVLTF.

This chain connects TRBV11-3 to TRBJ1-3; D is unclear. Germline CDR1 reads SGHNT; CDR2 reads YENEEA. V was shortened by 2 bases and J by 2 bases, with 7 bases between the two germline ends. The CDR3 runs to 14 residues. The CDR3 region has the DNA TGTGCCAGCAGCTTAAGACACCCTGGAAACACCATATATTTT. It specifies CASSLRHPGNTIYF.

The gene calls are TRBV6-1 and TRBJ2-7; the match to TRBD2 covers 8 bases. Trimming at V came to 4 bases and at J to 4 bases, leaving 12 bases not matched to a gene. The CDR3 contains 16 residues. Germline V lookup: CDR1 MNHNS, CDR2 SASEGT. The CDR3 region is CASSGSQRGPGYEQYV. The CDR3 nucleotides are TGTGCCAGCAGTGGGTCCCAGCGGGGGCCTGGTTACGAGCAGTACGTC.

V is TRBV7-8 and J is TRBJ2-7; D might be TRBD1 (6 bases). Between the trimmed V and J ends, which lost 5 bases and 0 bases, there was a span of 14 bases. This CDR3 is built from 15 residues. Germline values: CDR1 SGHVS, CDR2 FQNEAQ. In DNA form, the CDR3 reads TGTGCCAGCAGCCCTCTTGGGGGCACCTCCTACGAGCAGTACTTC. Translation gives CASSPLGGTSYEQYF.

The V and J genes are TRBV29-1 and TRBJ2-1; D is undetermined. In germline, CDR1 is SQVTM, CDR2 ANQGSEA. CDR3 length equals 12 residues. V gave up 4 bases and J gave up 5 bases, with 9 bases separating them. In DNA, the CDR3 is TGCAGCGTTGTACCCCACAACAATGAGCAGTTCTTC. Protein: CSVVPHNNEQFF.

The genes are TRBV5-1 and TRBJ2-5; 13 nucleotides line up with TRBD2. The trim removed 0 bases at V and 11 bases at J, leaving 4 bases unmatched. This CDR3 is built from 14 residues. The germline V gene has CDR1 SGHRS and CDR2 YFSETQ. The CDR3 DNA follows: TGCGCCAGCAGCTTGGAGGGGACTAGCGGGGCACAGTACTTC. Residues: CASSLEGTSGAQYF.

The rearrangement links TRBV10-3 to TRBJ1-4; unclear D gene. Trimming removed 0 bases at V and 5 bases at J, with 7 bases between. This CDR3 is built from 14 residues. Germline V gene lookup returns CDR1 ENHRY and CDR2 SYGVKD. The CDR3 is CAISESGGNEKLFF. The CDR3 bases are TGTGCCATCAGTGAGTCAGGAGGGAATGAAAAACTGTTTTTT.

The rearrangement joins TRBV11-2 to TRBJ1-2, with a weak D call TRBD1 (5 bases). V lost 3 bases and J 7 bases, leaving 12 bases between the germline ends. This CDR3 has 13 residues. The V gene's germline CDR1 is SGHAT and CDR2 FQNNGV. The CDR3 is CASSFKGLTGYTF. CDR3 sequence (DNA): TGTGCCAGCAGCTTCAAGGGGTTGACTGGCTACACCTTC.

This clone was detected a few times. The V call is TRBV18, the J call TRBJ1-1, with unresolved D. The CDR3 has 14 residues. V lost 3 bases, J lost 5 bases, and 13 bases lay in between. The germline V gene has CDR1 KGHSH and CDR2 LQKENI. CDR3 bases: TGTGCCAGCTCACCGGGGAGCCAATCGACTGAAGCTTTCTTT. Its protein product is CASSPGSQSTEAFF.